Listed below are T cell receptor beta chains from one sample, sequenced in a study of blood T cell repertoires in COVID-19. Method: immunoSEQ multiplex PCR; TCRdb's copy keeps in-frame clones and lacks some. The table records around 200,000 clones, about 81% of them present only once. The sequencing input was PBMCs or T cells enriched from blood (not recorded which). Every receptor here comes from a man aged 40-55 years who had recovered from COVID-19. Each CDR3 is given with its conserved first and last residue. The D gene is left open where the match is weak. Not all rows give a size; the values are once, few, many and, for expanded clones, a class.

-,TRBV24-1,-,CATSDSEGLAKRFF
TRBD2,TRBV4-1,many,CASSQVDLGLAGYNEQFF
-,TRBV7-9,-,CASRGGRTNTEAFF
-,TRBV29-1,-,CSVEQGIGQYF
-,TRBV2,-,CASRARDINTGELFF
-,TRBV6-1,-,CASSEALRPQHF
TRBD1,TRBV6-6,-,CASSYSSQGGTEAFF
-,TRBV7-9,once,CASSIQGNSPLHF
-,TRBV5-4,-,CASSTMTRWWEQYF
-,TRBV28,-,CASTILGPYNEQFF
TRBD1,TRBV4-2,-,CASSADRVSGNTIYF
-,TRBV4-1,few,CASSPSLNANSGNTIYF
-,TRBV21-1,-,CASSKGPPGDHPVLNEQFF
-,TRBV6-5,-,CASSYGSGEQYF
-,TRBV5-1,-,CASSLEGTQEGLFF
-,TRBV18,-,CASSPPGAYGYTF
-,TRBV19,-,CASSGSSYNEQFF
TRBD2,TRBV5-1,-,CASSLGVAGVPTRTDTQYF
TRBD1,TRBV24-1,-,CATSDRQGDGYTF
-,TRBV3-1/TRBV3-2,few,CASSQHQGLAGYTF